The sequence of this TCR beta chain was determined in a study of shared T cell receptors in the human thymus. Profiled with immunoSEQ multiplex PCR; TCRdb holds only in-frame clones, not every one. The sample holds approximately 660,000 clones; roughly 90% are singletons and the top ten take around 0.0099%. With 5 bases clipped from V and 6 bases from J, the junction kept 8 bases outside the gene matches. Germline V lookup: CDR1 GTSNPN, CDR2 SVGIG (reference sequence). The CDR3 sequence is 14 residues long. The same sample was also studied in work on human thymus T cells. From that study: Having corrective surgery for congenital heart defects, healthy Finnish infants were the ones who donated. Thymus specimens were resections from corrective heart surgery. Thymic TCR repertoires of unrelated people reportedly overlapped highly.

The sequenced sample was thymocytes. The gene calls are TRBV30 and TRBJ1-2, with 11 bases identical to TRBD1. The source of this sequence is a boy younger than two with a congenital heart defect. The CDR3: CAWSDGQGADGYTF. In DNA, the CDR3 is TGTGCCTGGTCTGACGGACAGGGGGCTGATGGCTACACCTTC.